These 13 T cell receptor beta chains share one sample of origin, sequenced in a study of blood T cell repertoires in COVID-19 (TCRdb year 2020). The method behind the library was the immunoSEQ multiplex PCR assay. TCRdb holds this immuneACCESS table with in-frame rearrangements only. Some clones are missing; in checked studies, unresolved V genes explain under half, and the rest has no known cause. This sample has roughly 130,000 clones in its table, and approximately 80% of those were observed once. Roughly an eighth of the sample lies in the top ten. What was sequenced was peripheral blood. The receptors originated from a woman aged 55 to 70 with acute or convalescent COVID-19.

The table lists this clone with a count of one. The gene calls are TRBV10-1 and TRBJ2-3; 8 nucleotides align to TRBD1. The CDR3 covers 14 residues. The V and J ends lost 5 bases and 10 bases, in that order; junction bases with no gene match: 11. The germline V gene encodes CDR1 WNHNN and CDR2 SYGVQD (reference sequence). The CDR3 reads CASSPGTGGRAQYF. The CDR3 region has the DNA TGCGCCAGCAGTCCCGGGACAGGCGGACGGGCGCAGTATTTT.

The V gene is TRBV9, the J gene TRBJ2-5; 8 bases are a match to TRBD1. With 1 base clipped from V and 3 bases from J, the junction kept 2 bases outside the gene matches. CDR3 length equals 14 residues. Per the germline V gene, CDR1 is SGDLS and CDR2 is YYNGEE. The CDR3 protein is CASSVSGGEETQYF. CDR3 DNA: TGTGCCAGCAGCGTATCAGGGGGCGAAGAGACCCAGTACTTC. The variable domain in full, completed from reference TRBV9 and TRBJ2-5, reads DSGVTQTPKHLITATGQRVTLRCSPRSGDLSVYWYQQSLDQGLQFLIQYYNGEERAKGNILERFSAQQFPDLHSELNLSSLELGDSALYFCASSVSGGEETQYFGPGTRLLVL.

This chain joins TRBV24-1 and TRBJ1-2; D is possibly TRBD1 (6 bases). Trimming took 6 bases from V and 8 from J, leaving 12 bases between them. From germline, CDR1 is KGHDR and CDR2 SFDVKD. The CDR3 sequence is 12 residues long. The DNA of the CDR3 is TGTGCCACCAGTCAGGACAGACTCGGCTACACCTTC. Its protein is CATSQDRLGYTF.

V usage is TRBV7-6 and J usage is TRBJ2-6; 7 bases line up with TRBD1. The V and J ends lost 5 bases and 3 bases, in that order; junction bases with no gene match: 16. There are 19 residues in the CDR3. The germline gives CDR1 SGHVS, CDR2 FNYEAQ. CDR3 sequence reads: CASSIRSREGAGGANVLTF. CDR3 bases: TGTGCCAGCAGCATTAGAAGCAGAGAGGGGGCAGGTGGGGCCAACGTCCTGACTTTC.

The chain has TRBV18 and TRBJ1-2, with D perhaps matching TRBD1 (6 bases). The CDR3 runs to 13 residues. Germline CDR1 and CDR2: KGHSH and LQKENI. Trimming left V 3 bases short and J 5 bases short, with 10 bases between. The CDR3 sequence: CASSPDRGYGYTF. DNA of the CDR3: TGTGCCAGCTCACCGGACAGAGGGTATGGCTACACCTTC.

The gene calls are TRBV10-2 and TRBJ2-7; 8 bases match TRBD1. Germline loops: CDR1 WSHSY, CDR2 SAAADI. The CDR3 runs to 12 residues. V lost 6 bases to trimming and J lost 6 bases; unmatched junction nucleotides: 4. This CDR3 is CASSGTGGEQYV. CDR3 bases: TGCGCCAGCAGCGGAACAGGGGGCGAGCAGTACGTC.

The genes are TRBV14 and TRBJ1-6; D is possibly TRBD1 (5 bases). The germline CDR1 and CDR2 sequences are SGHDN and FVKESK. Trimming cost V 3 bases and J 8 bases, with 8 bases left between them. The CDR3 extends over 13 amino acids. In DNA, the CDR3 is TGTGCCAGCAGCCAGCTGGGGCATTCACCCCTCCACTTT. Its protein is CASSQLGHSPLHF. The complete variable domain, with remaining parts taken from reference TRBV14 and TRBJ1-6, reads EAGVTQFPSHSVIEKGQTVTLRCDPISGHDNLYWYRRVMGKEIKFLLHFVKESKQDESGMPNNRFLAERTGGTYSTLKVQPAELEDSGVYFCASSQLGHSPLHFGNGTRLTVT.

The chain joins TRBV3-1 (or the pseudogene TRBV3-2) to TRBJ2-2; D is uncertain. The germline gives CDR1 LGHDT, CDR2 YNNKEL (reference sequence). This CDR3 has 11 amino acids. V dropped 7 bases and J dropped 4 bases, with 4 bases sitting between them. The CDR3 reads CASTLTGELFF. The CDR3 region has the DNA TGTGCCAGCACCCTCACCGGGGAGCTGTTTTTT.

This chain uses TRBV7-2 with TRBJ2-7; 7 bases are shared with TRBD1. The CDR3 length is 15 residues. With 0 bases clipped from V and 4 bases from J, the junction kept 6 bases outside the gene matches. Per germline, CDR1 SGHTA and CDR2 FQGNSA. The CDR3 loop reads CASSLAQGVRYEQYF. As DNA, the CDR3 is TGTGCCAGCAGCTTAGCGCAGGGGGTTAGGTACGAGCAGTACTTC.

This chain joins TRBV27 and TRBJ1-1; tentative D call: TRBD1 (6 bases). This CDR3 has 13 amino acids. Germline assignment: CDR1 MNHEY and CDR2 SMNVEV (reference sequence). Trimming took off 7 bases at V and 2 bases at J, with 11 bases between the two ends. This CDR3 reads CASTGTLNTEAFF. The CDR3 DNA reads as TGTGCCAGCACCGGGACACTCAACACTGAAGCTTTCTTT.

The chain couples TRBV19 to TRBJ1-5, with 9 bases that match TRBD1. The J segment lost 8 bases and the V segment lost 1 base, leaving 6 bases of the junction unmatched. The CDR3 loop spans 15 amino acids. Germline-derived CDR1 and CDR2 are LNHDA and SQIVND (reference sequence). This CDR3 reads CASSIGTGDWEPQHF. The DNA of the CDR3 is TGTGCCAGTAGTATAGGGACAGGGGATTGGGAGCCCCAGCATTTT.

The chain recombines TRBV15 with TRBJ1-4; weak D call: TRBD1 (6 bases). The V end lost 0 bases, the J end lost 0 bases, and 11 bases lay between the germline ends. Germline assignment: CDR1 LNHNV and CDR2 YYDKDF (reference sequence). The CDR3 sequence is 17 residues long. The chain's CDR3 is CATSREVGGATNEKLFF. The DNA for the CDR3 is TGTGCCACCAGCAGAGAGGTTGGGGGCGCAACTAATGAAAAACTGTTTTTT.

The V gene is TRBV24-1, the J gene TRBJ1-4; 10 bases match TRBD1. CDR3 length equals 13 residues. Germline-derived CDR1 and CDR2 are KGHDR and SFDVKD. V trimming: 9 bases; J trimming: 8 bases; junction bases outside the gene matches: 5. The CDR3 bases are TGTGCCACCGCCGGGACAGGGGACGAAAAACTGTTTTTT. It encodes CATAGTGDEKLFF.